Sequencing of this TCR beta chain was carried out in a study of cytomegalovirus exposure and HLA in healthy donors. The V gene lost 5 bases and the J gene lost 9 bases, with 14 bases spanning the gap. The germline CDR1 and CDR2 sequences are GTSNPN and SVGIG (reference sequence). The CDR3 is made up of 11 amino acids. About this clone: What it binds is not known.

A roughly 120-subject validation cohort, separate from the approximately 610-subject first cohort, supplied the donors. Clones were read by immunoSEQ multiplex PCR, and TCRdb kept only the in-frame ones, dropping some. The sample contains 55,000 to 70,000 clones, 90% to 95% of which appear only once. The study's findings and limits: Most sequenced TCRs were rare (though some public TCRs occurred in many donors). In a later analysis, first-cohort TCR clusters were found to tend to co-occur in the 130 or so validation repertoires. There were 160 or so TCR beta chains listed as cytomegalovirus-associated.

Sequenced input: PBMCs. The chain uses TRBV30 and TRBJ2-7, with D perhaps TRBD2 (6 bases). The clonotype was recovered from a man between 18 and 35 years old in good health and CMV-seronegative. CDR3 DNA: TGTGCCTGGGGGGAGCAGGGAGGGCAGTACTTC. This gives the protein CAWGEQGGQYF.